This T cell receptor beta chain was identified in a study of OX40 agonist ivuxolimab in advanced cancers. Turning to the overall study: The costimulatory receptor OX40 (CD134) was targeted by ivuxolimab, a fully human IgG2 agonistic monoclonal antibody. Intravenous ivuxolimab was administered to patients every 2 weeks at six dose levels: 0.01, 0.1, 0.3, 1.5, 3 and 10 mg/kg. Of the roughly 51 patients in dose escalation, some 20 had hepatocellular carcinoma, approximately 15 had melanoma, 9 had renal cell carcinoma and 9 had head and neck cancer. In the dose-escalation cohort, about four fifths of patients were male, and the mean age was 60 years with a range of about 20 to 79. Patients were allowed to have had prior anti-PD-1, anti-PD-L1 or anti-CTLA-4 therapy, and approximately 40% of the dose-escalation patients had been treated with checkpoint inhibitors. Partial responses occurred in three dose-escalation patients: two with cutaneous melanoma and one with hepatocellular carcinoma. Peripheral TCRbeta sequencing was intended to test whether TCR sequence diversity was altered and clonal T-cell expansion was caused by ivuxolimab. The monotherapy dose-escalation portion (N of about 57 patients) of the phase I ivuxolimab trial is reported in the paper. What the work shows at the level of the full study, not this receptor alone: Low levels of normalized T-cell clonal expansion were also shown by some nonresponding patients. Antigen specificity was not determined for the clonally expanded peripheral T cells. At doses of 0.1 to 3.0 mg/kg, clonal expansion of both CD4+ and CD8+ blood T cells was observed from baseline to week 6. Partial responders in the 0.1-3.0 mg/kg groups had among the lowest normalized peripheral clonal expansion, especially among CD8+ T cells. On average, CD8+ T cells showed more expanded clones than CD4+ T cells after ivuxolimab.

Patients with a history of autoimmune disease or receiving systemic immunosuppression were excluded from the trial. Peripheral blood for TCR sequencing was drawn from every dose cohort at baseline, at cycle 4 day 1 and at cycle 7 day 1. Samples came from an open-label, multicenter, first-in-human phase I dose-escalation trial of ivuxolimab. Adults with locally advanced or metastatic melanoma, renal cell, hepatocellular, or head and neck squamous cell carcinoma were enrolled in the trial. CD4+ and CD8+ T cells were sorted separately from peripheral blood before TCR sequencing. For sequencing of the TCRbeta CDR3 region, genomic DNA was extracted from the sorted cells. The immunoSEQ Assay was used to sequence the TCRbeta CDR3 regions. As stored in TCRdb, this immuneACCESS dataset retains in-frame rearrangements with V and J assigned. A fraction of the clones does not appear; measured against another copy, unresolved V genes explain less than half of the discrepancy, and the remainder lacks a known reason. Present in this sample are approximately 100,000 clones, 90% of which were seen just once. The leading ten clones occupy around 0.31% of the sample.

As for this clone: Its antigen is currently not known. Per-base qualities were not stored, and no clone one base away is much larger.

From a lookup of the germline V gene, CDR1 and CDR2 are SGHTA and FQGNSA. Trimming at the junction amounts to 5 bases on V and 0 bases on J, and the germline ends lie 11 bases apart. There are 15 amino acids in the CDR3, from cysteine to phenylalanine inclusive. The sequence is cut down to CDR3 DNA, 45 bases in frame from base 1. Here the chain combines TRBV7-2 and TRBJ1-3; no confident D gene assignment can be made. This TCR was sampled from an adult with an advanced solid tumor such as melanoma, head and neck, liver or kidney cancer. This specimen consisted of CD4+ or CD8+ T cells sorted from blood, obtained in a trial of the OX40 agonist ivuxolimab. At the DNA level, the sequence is TGTGCCAGCAGCGGTCGGGTCCACTCTGGAAACACCATATATTTT. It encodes CASSGRVHSGNTIYF.